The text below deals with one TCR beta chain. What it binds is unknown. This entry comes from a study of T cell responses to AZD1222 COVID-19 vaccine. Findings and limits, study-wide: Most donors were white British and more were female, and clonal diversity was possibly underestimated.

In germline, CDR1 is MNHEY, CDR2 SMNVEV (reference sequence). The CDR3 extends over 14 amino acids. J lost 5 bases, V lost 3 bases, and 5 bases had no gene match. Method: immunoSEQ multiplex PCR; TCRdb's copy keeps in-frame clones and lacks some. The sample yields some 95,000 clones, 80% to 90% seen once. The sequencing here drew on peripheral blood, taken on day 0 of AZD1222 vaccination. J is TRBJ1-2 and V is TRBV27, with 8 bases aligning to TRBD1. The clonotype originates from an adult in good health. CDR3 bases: TGTGCCAGCAGTTTTTCAGGGGGCAGGTATGGCTACACCTTC. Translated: CASSFSGGRYGYTF.